The entry below gives a single TCR beta chain sequence along with its context. The sample is drawn from a study of blood T cell repertoires in COVID-19. Repertoires were generated with immunoSEQ multiplex PCR, while TCRdb's copy carries only in-frame clones and drops some. The sample comprises more than 90,000 clones, around four fifths of which are singletons, and around a tenth rests with the top ten. V shed 9 bases and J shed 4 bases, with 12 bases lying between them. CDR3 length: 12 residues. From germline, CDR1 is ENHRY and CDR2 SYGVKD. Sequencing input: peripheral blood. The chain recombines TRBV10-3 with TRBJ1-2; D remains ambiguous. This TCR was sampled from an elderly woman with acute or convalescent COVID-19. The chain's CDR3 is CAIRNSGYGYTF. Here the CDR3 DNA reads TGTGCCATTAGGAACTCGGGCTATGGCTACACCTTC.